This T cell receptor (beta chain) was captured in a study of identical twins. TCRdb used MiXCR to reprocess the 5' RACE reads, holding one entry per CDR3 protein. The repertoire consists of some 900,000 distinct CDR3 sequences, with 9% to 15% occurring once and the leading ten covering around 1.6%. In regard to this clonotype: What it binds is unknown.

Overall study results and limits: Models underestimated how often monozygotic twins shared out-of-frame TCR alpha. Fewer insertions characterized abundant cord blood beta clonotypes, whereas memory repertoires showed none. Analyses based on zero insertions could be partly confounded by invariant MAIT and iNKT cells. Researchers reported weaker excess twin sharing in beta out-of-frame sequences.

Germline loops: CDR1 ENHRY, CDR2 SYGVKD. Trimming pared 4 bases from V and 7 bases from J, leaving 14 bases between. There are 13 residues in the CDR3. Another study also made use of these data, one on yellow fever vaccine responses in identical twins.

What was sequenced was PBMCs. This chain connects TRBV10-3 to TRBJ2-7; D uncertain. The receptor's source is a woman aged 18-29 years in good health. The CDR3 sequence: CAISGEGFGEQYF. In DNA, the CDR3 is TGTGCCATCAGTGGGGAAGGGTTCGGGGAGCAGTACTTC.